Listed below are T cell receptor beta chains from one sample, sequenced in a study of shared clonotypes between healthy human individuals. Measured with immunoSEQ multiplex PCR; TCRdb has only the in-frame clones, and not every one. This repertoire shows some 2,000,000 clones, approximately 96% found once; its top ten account for over 0.1%. Sequencing input: naive CD4+ T cells sorted from blood. Receptor source: a young man in good health. Both conserved end residues are part of each CDR3. Each record gives: J gene, clone size, D gene, V gene, CDR3 DNA, CDR3 protein. A D gene is named only where the DNA matches it firmly. Clone size is given for some rows only: seen once, a few or many times, or a class if the clone is expanded.

TRBJ1-1	NA	NA	TRBV28	TGTGCCAGCAGTTTATACAGGGACAAAGCTTTCTTT	CASSLYRDKAFF
TRBJ2-1	NA	NA	TRBV11-2	TGTGCCAGCAGCTTAGAGAGAGATGAGCAGTTCTTC	CASSLERDEQFF
TRBJ1-5	NA	NA	TRBV18	TGTGCCAGCTCACAGGAGAATCAGCAGCCCCAGCATTTT	CASSQENQQPQHF
TRBJ2-7	NA	TRBD1	TRBV18	TGTGCCAGCTCAGGACGGACAGGGGTCCTAGGCGAGCAGTACTTC	CASSGRTGVLGEQYF
TRBJ2-1	NA	NA	TRBV30	TGTGCCTGGAGTGCGACAGGCTTCGGACGCTCCTACAATGAGCAGTTCTTC	CAWSATGFGRSYNEQFF
TRBJ1-1	NA	NA	TRBV5-1	TGCGCCAGCAGCTTTCAAGCGGGGACGAACACTGAAGCTTTCTTT	CASSFQAGTNTEAFF
TRBJ1-2	NA	NA	TRBV6-5	TGTGCCAGCAGTTACGACGGTCAGTATGGCTACACCTTC	CASSYDGQYGYTF
TRBJ2-5	NA	NA	TRBV4-1	TGCGCCAGCAGCCAGCTCCCTACTACTAAAGAGACCCAGTACTTC	CASSQLPTTKETQYF
TRBJ2-7	once	NA	TRBV6-1	TGTGCCAGCAGTGGGAAGGCTGGGTCGGGGCGCGAGCAGTACTTC	CASSGKAGSGREQYF
TRBJ2-1	NA	NA	TRBV5-1	TGCGCCAGCAGCTTGAAGAATGAGCAGTTCTTC	CASSLKNEQFF
TRBJ1-6	NA	NA	TRBV5-5	TGTGCCAGCAGCTTGGAAAGCTCCTATAATTCACCCCTCCACTTT	CASSLESSYNSPLHF
TRBJ2-7	NA	NA	TRBV10-2	TGCGCCAGCAGTGCGGCCGTACAGTACTTC	CASSAAVQYF
TRBJ1-4	NA	NA	TRBV7-9	TGTGCCAGCAGCTTAGCGGCGGTCCCAACTAATGAAAAACTGTTTTTT	CASSLAAVPTNEKLFF
TRBJ1-2	NA	TRBD1	TRBV7-9	TGTGCCAGCAGCGTACACAGGGGGCCTAACTATGGCTACACCTTC	CASSVHRGPNYGYTF
TRBJ2-7	NA	NA	TRBV30	TGTGCCTGGTCTGGGGGTCTGGCGGACGAGCAGTACTTC	CAWSGGLADEQYF
TRBJ1-5	NA	NA	TRBV30	TGTGCCTGGACCTTGGGGGGGATGGCCACCAATCAGCCCCAGCATTTT	CAWTLGGMATNQPQHF
TRBJ2-3	NA	NA	TRBV11-2	TGTGCCAGCAGCTTACGCCGGGGGGCAGGGGATACGCAGTATTTT	CASSLRRGAGDTQYF
TRBJ2-7	NA	NA	TRBV30	TGTGCCTGGAAGTCCCTAGGCGGAGAGCAGTACTTC	CAWKSLGGEQYF
TRBJ1-1	NA	TRBD1	TRBV6-5	TGTGCCAGCAGTTTCGGGACAGCAGGAACTGAAGCTTTCTTT	CASSFGTAGTEAFF
TRBJ2-5	NA	NA	TRBV11-1	TGTGCCAGCAGCTTAGCCAGCGGTGTGGAGACCCAGTACTTC	CASSLASGVETQYF
TRBJ2-2	NA	NA	TRBV7-2	TGTGCCAGCAGCCGTACAGTAAACACCGGGGAGCTGTTTTTT	CASSRTVNTGELFF
TRBJ2-2	NA	NA	TRBV9	TGTGCCAGCAGCGTAGGACAGTTGGACACCGGGGAGCTGTTTTTT	CASSVGQLDTGELFF
TRBJ2-5	NA	TRBD2	TRBV6-1	TGTGCCAGCAGTGCTCGGGGTAGCGGGAGCATAGAGACCCAGTACTTC	CASSARGSGSIETQYF
TRBJ2-7	NA	TRBD1	TRBV6-5	TGTGCCAGCAGACCATCCGGACAGGCTTCCTACGAGCAGTACTTC	CASRPSGQASYEQYF
TRBJ2-7	NA	TRBD1	TRBV18	TGTGCCAGCTCACCTCAGGGACAGGGGCTCCACGAGCAGTACTTC	CASSPQGQGLHEQYF
TRBJ2-3	NA	NA	TRBV6-1	TGTGCCAGCAGTGTACGGGGAAGCACAGATACGCAGTATTTT	CASSVRGSTDTQYF
TRBJ2-7	NA	NA	TRBV5-6	TGTGCCAGCAGCTTGAGATACGAGCAGTACTTC	CASSLRYEQYF
TRBJ2-1	NA	NA	TRBV21-1	TGTGCCAGCAGCAAAGAAGCGGGGCCCTACAATGAGCAGTTCTTC	CASSKEAGPYNEQFF
TRBJ2-6	NA	NA	TRBV30	TGTGCCTGGACAGGGGACGGGTCTGGGGCCAACGTCCTGACTTTC	CAWTGDGSGANVLTF
TRBJ2-7	NA	NA	TRBV5-1	TGCGCCAGCAGCTTGTCCCTCTCCTACGAGCAGTACTTC	CASSLSLSYEQYF
TRBJ2-7	NA	NA	TRBV9	TGTGCCAGCAGCGTTACCTCAGGGGGGATCGACGAGCAGTACTTC	CASSVTSGGIDEQYF
TRBJ2-2	NA	TRBD2	TRBV5-1	TGCGCCAGCAGCTTGGATCCAGGCGGGAGCACCGGGGAGCTGTTTTTT	CASSLDPGGSTGELFF
TRBJ2-7	NA	NA	TRBV10-1	TGCGCCAGCAGTGAGTCGGATAGAGAGCAGTACTTC	CASSESDREQYF
TRBJ1-1	once	TRBD1	TRBV7-9	TGTGCCAGCAGCCCCGGGACAGGGTGGGCTGAAGCTTTCTTT	CASSPGTGWAEAFF
TRBJ1-3	NA	TRBD1	TRBV29-1	TGCAGCGCCAGACAGGGAGAAAACACCATATATTTT	CSARQGENTIYF
TRBJ2-7	few	NA	TRBV15	TGTGCCACCAGCAGAGATACCCAGGGATTTCGGAAGTACTTC	CATSRDTQGFRKYF
TRBJ2-3	NA	NA	TRBV5-4	TGTGCCAGCAGCCGGGACGGGGGCACAGATACGCAGTATTTT	CASSRDGGTDTQYF
TRBJ1-4	NA	NA	TRBV2	TGTGCCAGCAGTGAATTCAGGGCGACTAATGAAAAACTGTTTTTT	CASSEFRATNEKLFF